Presented here are 9 T cell receptor beta chains from one specimen sequenced in a study of CD8 T cells in Susac syndrome. RNA, at about 0.45 to 1 ug, was reverse transcribed with random hexamers. TCRdb recomputed calls from the immunoSEQ multiplex PCR reads with MiXCR, one row per CDR3 protein. The table has 250,000 to 350,000 distinct CDR3 sequences, more than 75% seen once. The sequenced sample was CD8+ T cells from PBMCs. The source is a human donor with multiple sclerosis.

Written as DNA, the CDR3 is TGTGCCAGCAGTTTAAAACAGTTTTTAGACATGAACACTGAAGCTTTCTTT. This encodes CASSLKQFLDMNTEAFF. The chain couples TRBV27 to TRBJ1-1; D ambiguous. CDR1 and CDR2 (germline): MNHEY, SMNVEV (reference sequence). CDR3 length equals 17 residues. Deletions cut 2 bases from V and 0 bases from J, with 16 bases between.

The chain couples TRBV13 to TRBJ2-2; 9 bases map to TRBD2. Germline-derived CDR1 and CDR2 are PRHDT and FYEKMQ (reference sequence). The CDR3 covers 15 residues. V shed 7 bases and J 1 base; nucleotides not matched to a gene: 4. CDR3 sequence reads: CASTGAGGNTGELFF. In nucleotides, the CDR3 is TGTGCCAGCACGGGAGCGGGAGGGAACACCGGGGAGCTGTTTTTT.

The rearrangement joins TRBV5-6 to TRBJ2-7; D is undetermined. V was cut by 0 bases and J by 3 bases, with 7 bases left in between. This CDR3 has 13 amino acids. Germline V gene sequence: CDR1 SGHDT, CDR2 YYEEEE. The CDR3 is CASSLADLYEQYF. The CDR3 bases are TGTGCCAGCAGCTTGGCGGATCTCTACGAGCAGTACTTC.

V usage is TRBV2 and J usage is TRBJ2-1; D possibly corresponds to TRBD1 (5 bases). In germline, CDR1 is SNHLY, CDR2 FYNNEI. V was shortened by 1 base and J by 3 bases, with 10 bases between the two germline ends. This CDR3 comprises 15 residues. The CDR3 nucleotides read TGTGCCAGCAGTGAAGTGCAGGGCTTCTACAATGAGCAGTTCTTC. It yields the protein CASSEVQGFYNEQFF.

The chain links TRBV9 to TRBJ1-6; D remains ambiguous. Germline V gives CDR1 SGDLS, CDR2 YYNGEE. The V and J ends lost 4 bases and 13 bases respectively, with 12 bases between them. The CDR3 runs to 12 residues. CDR3 in amino acids: CASSSSSSPLHF. The CDR3 DNA is TGTGCCAGCAGCTCGAGTTCGAGTCCCCTCCACTTT.

The chain has TRBV3-1 and TRBJ2-1; 7 bases map to TRBD2. The V gene's germline CDR1 is LGHDT and CDR2 YNNKEL (reference sequence). The CDR3 covers 17 residues. Trimming at V came to 1 base and at J to 0 bases, leaving 6 bases not matched to a gene. DNA for the CDR3: TGTGCCAGCAGCCAAGGAGTAGGGGAGGGCTCCTACAATGAGCAGTTCTTC. Translation gives CASSQGVGEGSYNEQFF.

DNA for the CDR3: TGTGCCAGTAGGCCCCAGGGCACCTCCTACAATGAGCAGTTCTTC. It yields the protein CASRPQGTSYNEQFF. This chain links TRBV19 with TRBJ2-1, with D possibly TRBD1 on 5 matching bases. Germline-derived CDR1 and CDR2 are LNHDA and SQIVND (reference sequence). CDR3 length: 15 residues. Trimming took off 6 bases at V and 0 bases at J, with 12 bases between the two ends.

This chain links TRBV19 with TRBJ2-1; D is perhaps TRBD2 (5 bases). Germline V gene lookup returns CDR1 LNHDA and CDR2 SQIVND (reference sequence). This CDR3 is 13 amino acids long. Trimming took off 4 bases at V and 10 bases at J, with 14 bases between the two ends. CDR3 loop: CASSRAGRGEQFF. The CDR3 DNA reads as TGTGCCAGTAGTAGGGCGGGCCGCGGGGAGCAGTTCTTC.

The CDR3 loop reads CASSSLGLAYNNEQFF. The CDR3 nucleotides read TGTGCCAGCAGTTCACTGGGACTAGCTTACAACAATGAGCAGTTCTTC. This chain links TRBV27 with TRBJ2-1; 9 bases line up with TRBD2. The germline V gene encodes CDR1 MNHEY and CDR2 SMNVEV (reference sequence). The CDR3 loop spans 16 amino acids. V lost 4 bases, J lost 5 bases, and 9 bases stayed unmatched.